These 16 T cell receptor beta chains were all obtained from the same sample, sequenced in a study of T cell changes during pregnancy in multiple sclerosis. The repertoire was sequenced with immunoSEQ multiplex PCR; TCRdb's copy has only in-frame clones and lacks some. The repertoire has about 36,000 clones, more than 75% of them found once; the top ten carry 0.45% to 0.6%. The sample consisted of CD4+ T cells from peripheral blood mononuclear cells, taken in the first trimester of pregnancy. All receptors come from a female donor with multiple sclerosis, enrolled in a pregnancy study.

CDR3 DNA: TGTGCCAGCAGTTCCGCTCCTCTAGGGGGGGCCTACGAGCAGTACTTC. It encodes CASSSAPLGGAYEQYF. The rearrangement links TRBV6-5 to TRBJ2-7, with D maybe TRBD2 (7 bases). V was pared by 4 bases and J by 2 bases, with 18 bases between. From germline, CDR1 is MNHEY and CDR2 SVGAGI. This CDR3 is 16 amino acids long.

The rearrangement uses TRBV19 and TRBJ2-7, with D possibly TRBD1 on 6 matching bases. Germline CDR1 LNHDA, CDR2 SQIVND (reference sequence). The CDR3 runs 12 residues. V shed 5 bases and J shed 6 bases, with 11 bases lying between them. The CDR3 region has the DNA TGTGCCAGTAGTGGACAGTTTGGCGAGCAGTACTTC. Amino acids: CASSGQFGEQYF.

The V gene is TRBV19, the J gene TRBJ2-2; 9 bases line up with TRBD1. Germline V CDR1 and CDR2: LNHDA, SQIVND (reference sequence). This CDR3 has 16 amino acids. V shed 4 bases, J shed 5 bases, and the junction held 8 bases outside the gene matches. The CDR3 region has the DNA TGTGCCAGTAGTACACAGGGGGCGCTCCGGACCGGGGAGCTGTTTTTT. It encodes CASSTQGALRTGELFF.

The chain is built from TRBV6-5 and TRBJ1-6, with unresolved D. The CDR3 loop spans 13 amino acids. Trimming took 0 bases from V and 8 from J, leaving 5 bases between them. Germline V gives CDR1 MNHEY, CDR2 SVGAGI. Written as DNA, the CDR3 is TGTGCCAGCAGTTACTCGCGGGATTCACCCCTCCACTTT. This gives the protein CASSYSRDSPLHF.

This clone was found once. V is TRBV10-2 and J is TRBJ1-3; 8 positions agree with TRBD1. Trimming cost V 6 bases and J 3 bases; bases outside gene matches: 4. Germline loops: CDR1 WSHSY, CDR2 SAAADI. This CDR3 spans 14 amino acids. DNA for the CDR3: TGCGCCAGCAGCCCCGACAGGGGTGGAAACACCATATATTTT. It specifies CASSPDRGGNTIYF.

The J gene is TRBJ1-2, the V gene TRBV6-5; tentatively, D is TRBD1 (6 bases). Germline CDR1 and CDR2: MNHEY and SVGAGI. The CDR3 is 13 residues long. V lost 7 bases to trimming and J lost 8 bases, with 17 bases between them. CDR3 sequence reads: CASNAGTPTGYTF. DNA for the CDR3: TGTGCCAGCAACGCCGGGACACCGACCGGCTACACCTTC.

The chain has TRBV2 and TRBJ2-3; no clear D gene. The germline V gene has CDR1 SNHLY and CDR2 FYNNEI. This CDR3 is built from 17 residues. Trimming pared 2 bases from V and 0 bases from J, leaving 15 bases between. The DNA for the CDR3 is TGTGCCAGCAGTGAAAGTCTCCACAACCCTAGCACAGATACGCAGTATTTT. Translation: CASSESLHNPSTDTQYF.

This chain joins TRBV7-6 and TRBJ1-6; TRBD1 might be the D (6 bases). V lost 1 base, J lost 9 bases, and 10 bases lay in between. CDR3 length equals 14 residues. Germline loops: CDR1 SGHVS, CDR2 FNYEAQ. CDR3 sequence: CASSLDQGSSPLHF. For the CDR3, the DNA is TGTGCCAGCAGCTTAGATCAGGGGAGTTCACCCCTCCACTTT. Supplemented by reference TRBV7-6 and TRBJ1-6, the full variable domain reads GAGVSQSPRYKVTKRGQDVALRCDPISGHVSLYWYRQALGQGPEFLTYFNYEAQQDKSGLPNDRFSAERPEGSISTLTIQRTEQRDSAMYRCASSLDQGSSPLHFGNGTRLTVT.

This chain uses TRBV18 with TRBJ1-2; D uncertain. The V gene lost 3 bases and the J gene lost 7 bases, with 15 bases spanning the gap. Per the germline V gene, CDR1 is KGHSH and CDR2 is LQKENI. The CDR3 totals 14 residues. CDR3 DNA sequence: TGTGCCAGCTCACCCGATTCCATCGGGGTTGGCTACACCTTC. The encoded protein is CASSPDSIGVGYTF.

J is TRBJ1-1 and V is TRBV7-3, with TRBD1 as a possible D gene (6 bases). Germline V gene data show CDR1 as SGHTA and CDR2 as FQGTGA. The CDR3 length is 13 residues. Trimming cost V 0 bases and J 5 bases, with 7 bases left between them. The CDR3 reads CASSLTGGTEAFF. The CDR3 DNA reads TGTGCCAGCAGCTTAACAGGGGGTACTGAAGCTTTCTTT. Supplemented by reference TRBV7-3 and TRBJ1-1, the full variable domain reads GAGVSQTPSNKVTEKGKYVELRCDPISGHTALYWYRQSLGQGPEFLIYFQGTGAADDSGLPNDRFFAVRPEGSVSTLKIQRTERGDSAVYLCASSLTGGTEAFFGQGTRLTVV.

The chain employs TRBV15 and TRBJ1-5, with D possibly matching TRBD1 (5 bases). The ends were cut back, 5 bases at V and 6 bases at J, with 14 bases in the middle. There are 14 residues in the CDR3. Germline loops: CDR1 LNHNV, CDR2 YYDKDF (reference sequence). The CDR3 nucleotides are TGTGCCACCAGCTGGGGGGGAATGAGTCAGCCCCAGCATTTT. Translated, it gives CATSWGGMSQPQHF.

The gene calls are TRBV4-2 and TRBJ1-2, with TRBD1 matching over 7 bases. The CDR3 has 16 amino acids. V shed 0 bases, J shed 7 bases, and the junction held 11 bases outside the gene matches. Germline CDR1 LGHNA, CDR2 YNFKEQ. CDR3 in DNA: TGTGCCAGCAGCCAAGACCCCGGGACAGTTTTCTTTGGCTACACCTTC. It yields the protein CASSQDPGTVFFGYTF.

The chain carries TRBV7-2 and TRBJ2-7; the D is unclear. This CDR3 has 11 residues. Germline CDR1 reads SGHTA; CDR2 reads FQGNSA. The V and J ends lost 5 bases and 0 bases respectively, with 2 bases between them. The CDR3 here is CASSLSYEQYF. CDR3 DNA sequence: TGTGCCAGCAGCCTCTCCTACGAGCAGTACTTC.

The J gene is TRBJ2-1, the V gene TRBV4-1; perhaps TRBD2 as D (6 bases). Trimming took 0 bases from V and 1 from J, leaving 13 bases between them. Germline V gene lookup returns CDR1 MGHRA and CDR2 YSYEKL. This CDR3 spans 17 amino acids. The chain's CDR3 is CASSQEVGGVSYNEQFF. CDR3 bases: TGCGCCAGCAGCCAAGAGGTCGGGGGAGTTTCCTACAATGAGCAGTTCTTC.

The chain employs TRBV28 and TRBJ2-1; 7 bases are a match to TRBD2. There are 15 residues in the CDR3. Germline CDR1 reads MDHEN; CDR2 reads SYDVKM. V trimming: 3 bases; J trimming: 0 bases; junction bases outside the gene matches: 2. This chain's CDR3 is CASSLAGVSYNEQFF. CDR3 coding DNA: TGTGCCAGCAGTTTGGCGGGAGTCTCCTACAATGAGCAGTTCTTC.

The J gene is TRBJ1-6, the V gene TRBV5-4, with no clear D. The ends were cut back, 4 bases at V and 5 bases at J, with 13 bases in the middle. This CDR3 is 15 amino acids long. The germline V gene has CDR1 SGHNT and CDR2 YYREEE (reference sequence). The CDR3 DNA sequence: TGTGCCAGCAGCGGCGGACGGGGAGATAATTCACCCCTCCACTTT. Amino acids: CASSGGRGDNSPLHF.